The 16 T cell receptor beta chains below were found in one sample sequenced in a study of cytomegalovirus exposure and HLA in healthy donors. The primer mix had 60 Vbeta and 13 Jbeta primers. The method was immunoSEQ multiplex PCR; TCRdb's version includes in-frame clones alone and lacks a portion of them. The sample includes about 140,000 clones, less than 80% of them seen just once. The sequenced sample consisted of PBMCs. The receptor set was obtained from a woman between 50 and 59 years old in good health and CMV-seropositive.

The chain is built from TRBV6-6 and TRBJ1-5; 7 bases align to TRBD1. V was clipped by 1 base and J by 7 bases; unmatched bases: 10. This CDR3 is 16 amino acids long. CDR1 and CDR2 from the germline V gene are MNHNY and SVGAGI (reference sequence). The CDR3 sequence: CASSYLVEGGGQPQHF. DNA of the CDR3: TGTGCCAGCAGTTACTTAGTCGAAGGGGGCGGGCAGCCCCAGCATTTT.

V and J are TRBV11-2 and TRBJ2-5, with 7 bases lining up with TRBD1. The J call may be in error: the DNA end matches TRBJ2-7 better. The V gene's germline CDR1 is SGHAT and CDR2 FQNNGV. The CDR3 is 14 amino acids. CDR3 DNA: TGTGCCAGCAGCCCTCTGACAGGGCCCTACGAGCAGTACTTC. It encodes CASSPLTGPYEQYF.

CDR3 protein: CATIAGGNEQFF. The CDR3 DNA reads as TGTGCGACCATAGCGGGGGGGAATGAGCAGTTCTTC. The V and J genes are TRBV6-6 and TRBJ2-1, with 11 bases fitting TRBD2. CDR1 and CDR2 (germline): MNHNY, SVGAGI (reference sequence). This CDR3 region has 12 residues.

The V gene is TRBV5-1, the J gene TRBJ2-2; the D gene is possibly TRBD1 (6 bases). Looked up from germline, CDR1 is SGHRS and CDR2 is YFSETQ. The length of the CDR3 is 17 residues. Trimming took 0 bases from V and 0 from J, leaving 12 bases between them. The CDR3 DNA reads as TGCGCCAGCAGCTTGGACCCAGGGGCCCCGAACACCGGGGAGCTGTTTTTT. Translation gives CASSLDPGAPNTGELFF. The complete variable domain, with remaining parts taken from reference TRBV5-1 and TRBJ2-2, reads KAGVTQTPRYLIKTRGQQVTLSCSPISGHRSVSWYQQTPGQGLQFLFEYFSETQRNKGNFPGRFSGRQFSNSRSEMNVSTLELGDSALYLCASSLDPGAPNTGELFFGEGSRLTVL.

The CDR3 bases are TGTGCCAGCAGTTATCCGGGAACAGAGACCCAGTACTTC. Protein sequence: CASSYPGTETQYF. The chain uses TRBV6-5 and TRBJ2-5; the D gene is possibly TRBD2 (5 bases). This CDR3 has 13 amino acids. Germline V gene sequence: CDR1 MNHEY, CDR2 SVGAGI. V dropped 3 bases and J dropped 4 bases, with 9 bases sitting between them.

The V and J genes are TRBV19 and TRBJ1-6; D is ambiguous. V was pared by 3 bases and J by 4 bases, with 7 bases between. This CDR3 region has 14 residues. Per germline, CDR1 LNHDA and CDR2 SQIVND (reference sequence). The CDR3 DNA reads TGTGCCAGTAGTATTTCAGTTTATAATTCACCCCTCCACTTT. Its translation: CASSISVYNSPLHF.

This chain connects TRBV7-8 to TRBJ2-5; 7 nucleotides agree with TRBD1. With 5 bases clipped from V and 1 base from J, the junction kept 10 bases outside the gene matches. The CDR3 covers 16 residues. The germline CDR1 and CDR2 sequences are SGHVS and FQNEAQ. CDR3 region: CASSPIARDSQETQYF. The DNA for the CDR3 is TGTGCCAGCAGCCCTATCGCCCGGGACAGCCAAGAGACCCAGTACTTC.

On this clone itself: This same CDR3 is encoded by further DNA sequences in the sample. The chain recombines TRBV5-1 with TRBJ2-2; 8 bases line up with TRBD1. Trimming cost V 0 bases and J 5 bases; bases outside gene matches: 0. The CDR3 totals 14 residues. CDR1 is SGHRS, CDR2 YFSETQ, per germline. CDR3: CASSLGQGTGELFF. The CDR3 region has the DNA TGCGCCAGCAGCTTGGGACAGGGGACCGGGGAGCTGTTTTTT. The variable domain in full, with the rest retrieved from reference TRBV5-1 and TRBJ2-2, is KAGVTQTPRYLIKTRGQQVTLSCSPISGHRSVSWYQQTPGQGLQFLFEYFSETQRNKGNFPGRFSGRQFSNSRSEMNVSTLELGDSALYLCASSLGQGTGELFFGEGSRLTVL.

The V and J genes are TRBV11-3 and TRBJ2-5, with D possibly matching TRBD2 (5 bases). This CDR3 has 13 residues. V lost 5 bases and J lost 1, with 8 bases in between. Per the germline V gene, CDR1 is SGHNT and CDR2 is YENEEA. DNA of the CDR3: TGTGCCAGCAGCCCCCGGGGCCAAGAGACCCAGTACTTC. Residues: CASSPRGQETQYF.

CDR3 bases: TGTGCCAGTAGTATAGGTACAGGGGATGGCTACACCTTC. This encodes CASSIGTGDGYTF. This chain links TRBV19 with TRBJ1-2, with 7 nucleotides matching TRBD1. The CDR3 runs to 13 residues. Germline CDR1 is LNHDA and CDR2 is SQIVND (reference sequence). The ends lost 1 base at V and 6 bases at J; junction bases unmatched: 2.

J is TRBJ2-1 and V is TRBV15, with 9 nucleotides matching TRBD2. Germline CDR1 reads LNHNV; CDR2 reads YYDKDF (reference sequence). The V segment lost 3 bases and the J segment 3 bases; nucleotides outside the gene matches: 9. This CDR3 has 17 amino acids. Here the CDR3 reads CATSRDRAGGFYNEQFF. The CDR3 nucleotides are TGTGCCACCAGCAGGGATCGAGCGGGGGGATTCTACAATGAGCAGTTCTTC. Supplemented by reference TRBV15 and TRBJ2-1, the full variable domain reads DAMVIQNPRYQVTQFGKPVTLSCSQTLNHNVMYWYQQKSSQAPKLLFHYYDKDFNNEADTPDNFQSRRPNTSFCFLDIRSPGLGDTAMYLCATSRDRAGGFYNEQFFGPGTRLTVL.

V and J are TRBV6-6 and TRBJ2-1; possible D gene TRBD1, 5 bases. The germline CDR1 and CDR2 sequences are MNHNY and SVGAGI (reference sequence). The CDR3 is made up of 14 amino acids. Deletions cut 5 bases from V and 7 bases from J, with 15 bases between. CDR3 DNA: TGTGCCAGCAGTAACCGCCCCAGGGTGAATGAGCAGTTCTTC. Translated, it gives CASSNRPRVNEQFF.

The chain combines TRBV27 with TRBJ2-7; 14 bases are shared with TRBD2. V gave up 3 bases and J gave up 4 bases; unmatched junction bases: 8. Per germline, CDR1 MNHEY and CDR2 SMNVEV (reference sequence). The CDR3 covers 17 residues. CDR3 DNA: TGTGCCAGCAGTTTTTGGACCGGGACTAGCGGGGGATACGAGCAGTACTTC. Translated, it gives CASSFWTGTSGGYEQYF.

The J gene is TRBJ2-6, the V gene TRBV5-1; 8 nucleotides line up with TRBD1. The CDR3 runs to 17 residues. Germline V gene data show CDR1 as SGHRS and CDR2 as YFSETQ. Trimming took 2 bases from V and 0 from J; bases not matched to a gene: 4. CDR3: CASSFGTGRSGANVLTF. For the CDR3, the DNA is TGCGCCAGCAGCTTTGGGACAGGCCGCTCTGGGGCCAACGTCCTGACTTTC. Supplemented by reference TRBV5-1 and TRBJ2-6, the full variable domain reads KAGVTQTPRYLIKTRGQQVTLSCSPISGHRSVSWYQQTPGQGLQFLFEYFSETQRNKGNFPGRFSGRQFSNSRSEMNVSTLELGDSALYLCASSFGTGRSGANVLTFGAGSRLTVL.

The CDR3 loop reads CASSKAQSGNTIYF. The CDR3 coding sequence is TGTGCCAGCAGCAAAGCCCAGTCTGGAAACACCATATATTTT. This sequence joins TRBV21-1 and TRBJ1-3; the table gives TRBD1 as D, unverified against the DNA. TRBV21-1 is reported as a pseudogene. The CDR3 contains 14 residues.

The chain joins TRBV6-5 to TRBJ1-1; 7 nucleotides match TRBD1. V lost 6 bases, J lost 3 bases, and 4 bases stayed unmatched. In germline, CDR1 is MNHEY, CDR2 SVGAGI. The CDR3 is made up of 13 amino acids. The CDR3 sequence is CASRQGLYTEAFF. CDR3 DNA: TGTGCCAGCAGACAGGGGCTGTACACTGAAGCTTTCTTT.